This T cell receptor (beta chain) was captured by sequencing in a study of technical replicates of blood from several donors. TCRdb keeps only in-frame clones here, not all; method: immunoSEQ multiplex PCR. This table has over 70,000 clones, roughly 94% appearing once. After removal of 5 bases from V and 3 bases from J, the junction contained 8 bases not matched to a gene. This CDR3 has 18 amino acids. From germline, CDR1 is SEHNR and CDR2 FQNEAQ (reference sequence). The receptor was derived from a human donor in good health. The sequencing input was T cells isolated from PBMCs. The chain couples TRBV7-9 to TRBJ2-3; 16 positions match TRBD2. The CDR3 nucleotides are TGTGCCAGCAGCGTCTCGGGACTAGCGGGAGGGCCAACAGATACGCAGTATTTT. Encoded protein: CASSVSGLAGGPTDTQYF.